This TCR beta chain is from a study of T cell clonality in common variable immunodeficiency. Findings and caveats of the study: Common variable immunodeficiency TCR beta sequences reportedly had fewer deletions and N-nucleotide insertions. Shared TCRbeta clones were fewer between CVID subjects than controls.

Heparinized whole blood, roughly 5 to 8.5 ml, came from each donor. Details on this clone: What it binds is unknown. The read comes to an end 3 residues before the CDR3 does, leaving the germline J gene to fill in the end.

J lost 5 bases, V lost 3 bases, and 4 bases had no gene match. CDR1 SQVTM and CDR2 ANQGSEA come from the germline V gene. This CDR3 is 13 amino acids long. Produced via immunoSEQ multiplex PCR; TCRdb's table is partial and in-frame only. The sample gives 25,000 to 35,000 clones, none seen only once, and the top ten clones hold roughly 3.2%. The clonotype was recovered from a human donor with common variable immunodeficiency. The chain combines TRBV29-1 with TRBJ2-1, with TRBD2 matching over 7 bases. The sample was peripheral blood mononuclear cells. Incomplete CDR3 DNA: TGCAGCGTTGAGCTAGCGGATCACAATGAG. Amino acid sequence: CSVELADHNE. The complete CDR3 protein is CSVELADHNEQFF.